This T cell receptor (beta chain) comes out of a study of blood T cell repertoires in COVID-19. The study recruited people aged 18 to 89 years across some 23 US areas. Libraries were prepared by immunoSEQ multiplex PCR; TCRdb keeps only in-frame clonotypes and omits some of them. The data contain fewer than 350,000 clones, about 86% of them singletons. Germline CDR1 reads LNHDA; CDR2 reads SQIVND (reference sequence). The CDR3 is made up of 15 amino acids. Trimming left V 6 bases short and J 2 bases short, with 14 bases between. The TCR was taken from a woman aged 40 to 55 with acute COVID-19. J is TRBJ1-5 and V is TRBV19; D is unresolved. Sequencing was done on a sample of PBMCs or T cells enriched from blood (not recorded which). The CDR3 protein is CASSGGYYGNQPQHF. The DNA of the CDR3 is TGTGCCAGTAGCGGAGGGTACTATGGCAATCAGCCCCAGCATTTT. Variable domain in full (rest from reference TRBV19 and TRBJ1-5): DGGITQSPKYLFRKEGQNVTLSCEQNLNHDAMYWYRQDPGQGLRLIYYSQIVNDFQKGDIAEGYSVSREKKESFPLTVTSAQKNPTAFYLCASSGGYYGNQPQHFGDGTRLSIL.